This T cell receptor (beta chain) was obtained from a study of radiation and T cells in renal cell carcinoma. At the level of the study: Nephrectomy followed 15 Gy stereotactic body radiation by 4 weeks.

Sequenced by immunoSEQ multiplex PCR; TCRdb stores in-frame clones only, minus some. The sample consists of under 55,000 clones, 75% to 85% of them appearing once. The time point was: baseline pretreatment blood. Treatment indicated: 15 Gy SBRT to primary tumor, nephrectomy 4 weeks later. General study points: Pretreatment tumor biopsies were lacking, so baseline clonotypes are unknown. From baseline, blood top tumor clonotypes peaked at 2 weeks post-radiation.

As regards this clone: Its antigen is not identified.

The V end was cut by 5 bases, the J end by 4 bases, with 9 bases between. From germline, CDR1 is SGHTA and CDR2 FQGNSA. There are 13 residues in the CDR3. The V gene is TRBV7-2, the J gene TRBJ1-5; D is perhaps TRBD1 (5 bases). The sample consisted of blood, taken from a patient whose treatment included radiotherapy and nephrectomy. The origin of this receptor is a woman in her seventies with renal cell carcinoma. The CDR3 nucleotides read TGTGCCAGCAGCCCCGGGGCGAATCAGCCCCAGCATTTT. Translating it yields CASSPGANQPQHF.